The T cell receptor beta chain under discussion was sequenced for a study of blood T cell repertoires in COVID-19. The wider study: Whether acute or convalescent, the COVID-19 samples came from the United States, Italy and Spain. T cells, B-cell-depleted T cells, or PBMCs provided the cDNA or gDNA that served as material.

The V gene end was trimmed by 4 bases and the J gene end by 8 bases; junction bases not matched to a gene: 3. Germline V lookup: CDR1 SGHRS, CDR2 YFSETQ. The CDR3 is made up of 12 amino acids. Measured with immunoSEQ multiplex PCR; TCRdb has only the in-frame clones, and not every one. Of hundreds of thousands of clones detected, less than 90% appear once; the ten largest clones hold 2.5% to 3.5%. Clinical histories supplied by participants themselves formed the basis of cohort assignment. This receptor was taken from a woman aged 30 to 39 who had recovered from COVID-19. Input material: PBMCs or T cells enriched from blood (not recorded which). This chain uses TRBV5-1 with TRBJ1-2; 9 positions match TRBD1. The CDR3 DNA reads as TGCGCCAGCAGCGAGGGACAGGGAGGCTACACCTTC. It encodes CASSEGQGGYTF.